These T cell receptor beta chains were read from a single sample in a study of T cell changes during pregnancy in multiple sclerosis. The table came from immunoSEQ multiplex PCR; TCRdb's copy has only in-frame clones and leaves some out. The sample includes approximately 97,000 clones, around nine tenths of them seen just once. The material was peripheral blood, obtained in the second trimester of pregnancy. These receptors originate from a female donor in good health, enrolled as a control in a pregnancy study. CDR3s include the opening cysteine and the closing phenylalanine or tryptophan. The D gene is left open where the match is weak. Clone size is stated in some rows and not others, as once, few, many or a class when expanded.

v_call: TRBV11-2
clone_size: -
cdr3_length: 14
j_call: TRBJ2-7
d_call: TRBD1
cdr3_nt: TGTGCCAGCAGCCGCTCGGACAGGAATTACGAGCAGTACTTC
cdr3_aa: CASSRSDRNYEQYF

v_call: TRBV6-1
clone_size: -
cdr3_length: 11
j_call: TRBJ2-7
d_call: -
cdr3_nt: TGTGCCAGCAGTGCCCAGTTCGAGCAGTACTTC
cdr3_aa: CASSAQFEQYF

v_call: TRBV14
clone_size: -
cdr3_length: 18
j_call: TRBJ2-1
d_call: TRBD1
cdr3_nt: TGTGCCAGCAGCCAAGTGACAGGGGGCGAAGGTTGGGGTAATGAGCAGTTCTTC
cdr3_aa: CASSQVTGGEGWGNEQFF

v_call: TRBV18
clone_size: -
cdr3_length: 13
j_call: TRBJ2-6
d_call: -
cdr3_nt: TGTGCCAGCTCACCACCGATCCGGGACGTCCTGACTTTC
cdr3_aa: CASSPPIRDVLTF

v_call: TRBV4-1
clone_size: -
cdr3_length: 14
j_call: TRBJ2-7
d_call: TRBD2
cdr3_nt: TGCGCCAGCAGCCAAGGCGGGAGCTCCTACGAGCAGTACTTC
cdr3_aa: CASSQGGSSYEQYF

v_call: TRBV19
clone_size: -
cdr3_length: 17
j_call: TRBJ2-5
d_call: TRBD1
cdr3_nt: TGTGCCAGTAGTATCGTGGTTGGACAGGGGATACAAGAGACCCAGTACTTC
cdr3_aa: CASSIVVGQGIQETQYF

v_call: TRBV18
clone_size: -
cdr3_length: 16
j_call: TRBJ2-7
d_call: TRBD1
cdr3_nt: TGTGCCAGCTCATCAGTCCCGGGACAGGGGGCTTACGAGCAGTACTTC
cdr3_aa: CASSSVPGQGAYEQYF

v_call: TRBV29-1
clone_size: -
cdr3_length: 14
j_call: TRBJ2-7
d_call: TRBD1
cdr3_nt: TGCAGCGCCCTGTCGGACAGGTCGGTCTACGAGCAGTACTTC
cdr3_aa: CSALSDRSVYEQYF

v_call: TRBV9
clone_size: -
cdr3_length: 15
j_call: TRBJ2-5
d_call: TRBD2
cdr3_nt: TGTGCCAGCAGCTCAGGCCAAAGACTAGCTGCGACCCAGTACTTC
cdr3_aa: CASSSGQRLAATQYF

v_call: TRBV5-1
clone_size: -
cdr3_length: 15
j_call: TRBJ1-1
d_call: -
cdr3_nt: TGCGCCAGCAGCTTGTTAACAGTTATGAACACTGAAGCTTTCTTT
cdr3_aa: CASSLLTVMNTEAFF

v_call: TRBV12-5
clone_size: -
cdr3_length: 13
j_call: TRBJ1-2
d_call: -
cdr3_nt: TGTGCTAGTGGTCTGGTGTCAGGTGGCGGCTACACCTTC
cdr3_aa: CASGLVSGGGYTF

v_call: TRBV19
clone_size: -
cdr3_length: 15
j_call: TRBJ1-2
d_call: TRBD1
cdr3_nt: TGTGCCAGTAGTATACAGGGGGCGCAGGTGTATGGCTACACCTTC
cdr3_aa: CASSIQGAQVYGYTF

v_call: TRBV4-3
clone_size: many
cdr3_length: 15
j_call: TRBJ1-2
d_call: -
cdr3_nt: TGCGCCAGCAGCCAAGAGTCTTCAGGGTACTATGGCTACACCTTC
cdr3_aa: CASSQESSGYYGYTF